This passage covers 4 T cell receptor beta chains from one sample sequenced in a study of blood T cell repertoires in COVID-19 (dated by TCRdb to 2019 to 2021). The receptor library was made with the immunoSEQ multiplex PCR assay. TCRdb mirrors the immuneACCESS table, restricted to in-frame sequences. Some clones are absent from its copies; in checked studies, under half trace to an unresolved V gene, and the reason for the others is unknown. Present in this sample are 230,000 or so clones, 65% to 85% of which were seen just once. The ten most abundant clones make up around 3.6% of the sample. Sequencing input: PBMCs or T cells enriched from blood (not recorded which). These receptors all come from a man aged 45 to 65 who had recovered from COVID-19.

J is TRBJ2-3 and V is TRBV7-2; D is unresolved. The germline gives CDR1 SGHTA, CDR2 FQGNSA. The V gene lost 8 bases and the J gene lost 6 bases, with 18 bases spanning the gap. CDR3 length: 14 amino acids. The CDR3 DNA sequence: TGTGCCAGCGAGGCGGATACTAACGCGGATACGCAGTATTTT. This codes for CASEADTNADTQYF. Filled out from reference TRBV7-2 and TRBJ2-3, the complete variable domain reads GAGVSQSPSNKVTEKGKDVELRCDPISGHTALYWYRQSLGQGLEFLIYFQGNSAPDKSGLPSDRFSAERTGGSVSTLTIQRTQQEDSAVYLCASEADTNADTQYFGPGTRLTVL.

The gene calls are TRBV5-1 and TRBJ1-5; 7 bases are a match to TRBD1. The CDR3 consists of 14 residues. Germline-derived CDR1 and CDR2 are SGHRS and YFSETQ. J lost 5 bases, V lost 0 bases, and 2 bases had no gene match. The CDR3 loop reads CASSLAGTDQPQHF. CDR3 sequence (DNA): TGCGCCAGCAGCTTGGCCGGGACAGATCAGCCCCAGCATTTT.

This rearrangement joins TRBV6-2 or TRBV6-3 to TRBJ2-2, with a weak D call TRBD1 (6 bases). The germline V gene has CDR1 MNHEY and CDR2 SVGEGT. V was trimmed by 0 bases and J by 8 bases, leaving 16 bases between them. CDR3 length equals 16 residues. Here the CDR3 reads CASSYSPQGVKGELFF. The CDR3 DNA reads TGTGCCAGCAGTTACTCGCCACAGGGAGTCAAGGGGGAGCTGTTTTTT.

V is TRBV24-1 and J is TRBJ1-5; no clear D. Germline V gene lookup returns CDR1 KGHDR and CDR2 SFDVKD. The V end lost 3 bases, the J end lost 2 bases, and 19 bases lay between the germline ends. CDR3 length equals 18 residues. The CDR3 region is CATSDGQRSGVGNQPQHF. CDR3 coding DNA: TGTGCCACCAGTGATGGTCAGAGGTCCGGGGTTGGCAATCAGCCCCAGCATTTT.